These T cell receptor beta chains were read from a single sample in a study of T cell changes during pregnancy in multiple sclerosis. Produced via immunoSEQ multiplex PCR; TCRdb's table is partial and in-frame only. The sample contains about 110,000 clones, approximately 90% of which appear only once. This sample comprised peripheral blood, obtained in the third trimester of pregnancy. Receptors originate from a female donor with multiple sclerosis, enrolled in a pregnancy study. The CDR3 runs from the conserved cysteine through the conserved F or W. The order of the fields is CDR3 protein, CDR3 DNA, V gene, J gene, D gene, clone size. The D gene is left open where the match is weak. Clone size is given for some rows only: seen once, a few or many times, or a class if the clone is expanded.

CDR3 protein: CASTGWGGAPTREKLFF
CDR3 DNA: TGTGCCAGCACGGGGTGGGGCGGGGCCCCCACGCGGGAAAAACTGTTTTTT
V gene: TRBV2
J gene: TRBJ1-4
D gene: .
clone size: .

CDR3 protein: CATSGTGSFESYEQYF
CDR3 DNA: TGTGCCACCAGCGGGACAGGGTCCTTCGAGTCCTACGAGCAGTACTTC
V gene: TRBV15
J gene: TRBJ2-7
D gene: TRBD1
clone size: .

CDR3 protein: CASSFMRDNEQFF
CDR3 DNA: TGTGCCAGCAGTTTTATGCGGGACAATGAGCAGTTCTTC
V gene: TRBV28
J gene: TRBJ2-1
D gene: .
clone size: .

CDR3 protein: CASSHLQGNDEQFF
CDR3 DNA: TGCGCCAGCAGCCACCTACAGGGAAACGATGAGCAGTTCTTC
V gene: TRBV4-1
J gene: TRBJ2-1
D gene: .
clone size: .

CDR3 protein: CAWSARSSYNEQFF
CDR3 DNA: TGTGCCTGGAGTGCGAGGAGCTCCTACAATGAGCAGTTCTTC
V gene: TRBV30
J gene: TRBJ2-1
D gene: .
clone size: .

CDR3 protein: CASSLWPPNTGELFF
CDR3 DNA: TGCGCCAGCAGCTTGTGGCCCCCGAACACCGGGGAGCTGTTTTTT
V gene: TRBV5-1
J gene: TRBJ2-2
D gene: .
clone size: .

CDR3 protein: CARSRPGSTEAFF
CDR3 DNA: TGTGCCAGATCGCGGCCAGGGTCCACTGAAGCTTTCTTT
V gene: TRBV5-3
J gene: TRBJ1-1
D gene: .
clone size: .

CDR3 protein: CASSLTLGSSYEQYF
CDR3 DNA: TGCGCCAGCAGCTTGACCCTTGGGAGCTCCTACGAGCAGTACTTC
V gene: TRBV5-1
J gene: TRBJ2-7
D gene: .
clone size: .

CDR3 protein: CAGESGITGELFF
CDR3 DNA: TGTGCCGGAGAGTCGGGGATCACCGGGGAGCTGTTTTTT
V gene: TRBV7-9
J gene: TRBJ2-2
D gene: .
clone size: .

CDR3 protein: CASKGRETTEAFF
CDR3 DNA: TGTGCCAGCAAGGGGAGGGAAACAACTGAAGCTTTCTTT
V gene: TRBV2
J gene: TRBJ1-1
D gene: .
clone size: .

CDR3 protein: CASSPWTGGKRDNEQFF
CDR3 DNA: TGTGCCAGCTCACCATGGACAGGGGGCAAAAGGGACAATGAGCAGTTCTTC
V gene: TRBV18
J gene: TRBJ2-1
D gene: TRBD1
clone size: .

CDR3 protein: CATSRDSPGLGYTF
CDR3 DNA: TGTGCCACCAGCAGAGATTCACCAGGACTCGGCTACACCTTC
V gene: TRBV15
J gene: TRBJ1-2
D gene: .
clone size: .

CDR3 protein: CASSPSGRIGANVLTF
CDR3 DNA: TGTGCCAGCAGCCCTAGCGGGAGAATCGGGGCCAACGTCCTGACTTTC
V gene: TRBV7-2
J gene: TRBJ2-6
D gene: TRBD2
clone size: .

CDR3 protein: CASSEDSLVNQPQHF
CDR3 DNA: TGTGCCAGCAGTGAAGACTCCTTGGTCAATCAGCCCCAGCATTTT
V gene: TRBV6-1
J gene: TRBJ1-5
D gene: .
clone size: .

CDR3 protein: CASSLARGQETQYF
CDR3 DNA: TGTGCCAGCAGCTTGGCCAGAGGTCAAGAGACCCAGTACTTC
V gene: TRBV5-4
J gene: TRBJ2-5
D gene: .
clone size: .

CDR3 protein: CASSPGTPISTGELFF
CDR3 DNA: TGTGCCAGCAGCCCCGGGACACCTATTTCCACCGGGGAGCTGTTTTTT
V gene: TRBV11-1
J gene: TRBJ2-2
D gene: .
clone size: .

CDR3 protein: CATSFRTDTGELFF
CDR3 DNA: TGTGCCACCAGCTTTCGGACAGACACCGGGGAGCTGTTTTTT
V gene: TRBV15
J gene: TRBJ2-2
D gene: .
clone size: .

CDR3 protein: CASSADWASHEQYF
CDR3 DNA: TGTGCCAGCAGCGCCGATTGGGCTTCGCACGAGCAGTACTTC
V gene: TRBV7-9
J gene: TRBJ2-7
D gene: .
clone size: .

CDR3 protein: CASSSTGGGNTIYF
CDR3 DNA: TGTGCCAGCAGCTCGACAGGGGGTGGAAACACCATATATTTT
V gene: TRBV5-4
J gene: TRBJ1-3
D gene: TRBD1
clone size: .

CDR3 protein: CASRSPGTHYQPQHF
CDR3 DNA: TGTGCCAGCAGATCCCCCGGGACACACTATCAGCCCCAGCATTTT
V gene: TRBV28
J gene: TRBJ1-5
D gene: .
clone size: .

CDR3 protein: CASSLLAGAAGELFF
CDR3 DNA: TGTGCCAGCAGTTTACTAGCGGGAGCGGCCGGGGAGCTGTTTTTT
V gene: TRBV6-5
J gene: TRBJ2-2
D gene: TRBD2
clone size: .

CDR3 protein: CSVAKGAGSNQPQHF
CDR3 DNA: TGCAGCGTTGCCAAAGGGGCAGGGAGCAATCAGCCCCAGCATTTT
V gene: TRBV29-1
J gene: TRBJ1-5
D gene: .
clone size: .

CDR3 protein: CASSSQGSGYTF
CDR3 DNA: TGTGCCAGCAGCTCTCAGGGCTCTGGCTACACCTTC
V gene: TRBV7-3
J gene: TRBJ1-2
D gene: .
clone size: .

CDR3 protein: CASSEGGKATQYF
CDR3 DNA: TGTGCCAGCAGTGAAGGGGGCAAGGCGACCCAGTACTTC
V gene: TRBV2
J gene: TRBJ2-5
D gene: .
clone size: once

CDR3 protein: CATGTSDRKIYNEQFF
CDR3 DNA: TGTGCCACTGGGACTAGCGATCGTAAAATCTACAATGAGCAGTTCTTC
V gene: TRBV10-3
J gene: TRBJ2-1
D gene: TRBD2
clone size: .

CDR3 protein: CASSVVPDASGETQYF
CDR3 DNA: TGTGCCAGCAGCGTAGTTCCCGACGCTTCCGGGGAGACCCAGTACTTC
V gene: TRBV9
J gene: TRBJ2-5
D gene: .
clone size: .

CDR3 protein: CASSVDRASWTQYF
CDR3 DNA: TGTGCCAGCAGTGTGGACAGGGCGAGTTGGACGCAGTATTTT
V gene: TRBV2
J gene: TRBJ2-3
D gene: TRBD1
clone size: .

CDR3 protein: CASSPTGAVAGELFF
CDR3 DNA: TGTGCCAGCAGCCCGACAGGGGCCGTGGCCGGGGAGCTGTTTTTT
V gene: TRBV5-4
J gene: TRBJ2-2
D gene: TRBD1
clone size: .

CDR3 protein: CASSLQGDNQPQHF
CDR3 DNA: TGCGCCAGCAGCCTACAGGGGGACAATCAGCCCCAGCATTTT
V gene: TRBV5-1
J gene: TRBJ1-5
D gene: TRBD1
clone size: .

CDR3 protein: CASSPTPLADKTDTQYF
CDR3 DNA: TGCGCCAGCAGCCCGACCCCACTAGCGGATAAAACAGATACGCAGTATTTT
V gene: TRBV4-1
J gene: TRBJ2-3
D gene: TRBD2
clone size: .

CDR3 protein: CSVGIGGSNQPQHF
CDR3 DNA: TGCAGCGTTGGGATCGGAGGTAGCAATCAGCCCCAGCATTTT
V gene: TRBV29-1
J gene: TRBJ1-5
D gene: .
clone size: .

CDR3 protein: CASRPRDMINTEAFF
CDR3 DNA: TGTGCCAGCCGGCCCCGGGACATGATTAACACTGAAGCTTTCTTT
V gene: TRBV6-1
J gene: TRBJ1-1
D gene: .
clone size: .

CDR3 protein: CSVEEVDGTVEKLFF
CDR3 DNA: TGCAGCGTTGAAGAAGTGGACGGGACAGTTGAAAAACTGTTTTTT
V gene: TRBV29-1
J gene: TRBJ1-4
D gene: TRBD1
clone size: .

CDR3 protein: CASRGLAQTGELFF
CDR3 DNA: TGTGCCAGCAGGGGACTAGCCCAGACCGGGGAGCTGTTTTTT
V gene: TRBV2
J gene: TRBJ2-2
D gene: TRBD2
clone size: .

CDR3 protein: CATGLAGYEQYF
CDR3 DNA: TGTGCCACCGGTCTAGCGGGTTACGAGCAGTACTTC
V gene: TRBV15
J gene: TRBJ2-7
D gene: TRBD2
clone size: .

CDR3 protein: CASSSGRGVLLYGYTF
CDR3 DNA: TGTGCCAGCAGTTCGGGCAGGGGCGTTCTCCTCTATGGCTACACCTTC
V gene: TRBV27
J gene: TRBJ1-2
D gene: .
clone size: .

CDR3 protein: CARSSSGRTDTQYF
CDR3 DNA: TGTGCCAGGAGTTCTAGCGGCCGTACAGATACGCAGTATTTT
V gene: TRBV2
J gene: TRBJ2-3
D gene: TRBD2
clone size: few

CDR3 protein: CASKAGPNEKLFF
CDR3 DNA: TGTGCCAGCAAGGCAGGCCCGAATGAAAAACTGTTTTTT
V gene: TRBV2
J gene: TRBJ1-4
D gene: .
clone size: .

CDR3 protein: CASMGGRETQYF
CDR3 DNA: TGTGCCAGCATGGGGGGGAGGGAGACCCAGTACTTC
V gene: TRBV28
J gene: TRBJ2-5
D gene: TRBD2
clone size: .

CDR3 protein: CASSLDRPGGDSTDTQYF
CDR3 DNA: TGTGCCAGCAGCTTAGATAGACCCGGGGGGGACAGCACAGATACGCAGTATTTT
V gene: TRBV7-2
J gene: TRBJ2-3
D gene: TRBD2
clone size: .

CDR3 protein: CASSLPLANEQYF
CDR3 DNA: TGTGCCAGCAGTCTACCCTTAGCTAACGAGCAGTACTTC
V gene: TRBV6-1
J gene: TRBJ2-7
D gene: .
clone size: .